This TCR beta chain is from a study of molecular identifiers for immune sequencing clone quantification. Study at large: In replicates, RNA from 20,000 or 100,000 naive CD8 cells was divided five ways and four parts were sequenced. The study's findings and limits: The share of molecules held by clones above 20 RNA copies was over 97% in effector cells and under 1% in naive cells.

Sorted cells numbering 20,000 to 1,000,000, with 10%, 30% or 50% RNA, yielded the naive CD8 libraries. V was shortened by 2 bases and J by 0 bases, with 8 bases between the two germline ends. The germline CDR1 and CDR2 sequences are SGHDN and FVKESK. The CDR3 is 14 amino acids. One entry per CDR3 protein results from TCRdb running MiXCR on the PCR reads. The sample consists of about half a million distinct CDR3 sequences, around 21% of them appearing once. This clonotype was recorded at least ten times. What it binds is not known. The receptor's source is a human donor in good health. Some libraries in this study had Jurkat cell RNA spiked in. The chain employs TRBV14 and TRBJ2-7; D gene ambiguous. The sequencing sample was made of naive CD8+ T cells from blood, with Jurkat cell RNA spiked in. Regarding subset: FACS-sorted CD8+CD4-CCR7+CD45RA+ naive T cells. CDR3 loop: CASSQFPSSYEQYF. In nucleotides, the CDR3 is TGTGCCAGCAGCCAATTTCCGAGCTCCTACGAGCAGTACTTC.